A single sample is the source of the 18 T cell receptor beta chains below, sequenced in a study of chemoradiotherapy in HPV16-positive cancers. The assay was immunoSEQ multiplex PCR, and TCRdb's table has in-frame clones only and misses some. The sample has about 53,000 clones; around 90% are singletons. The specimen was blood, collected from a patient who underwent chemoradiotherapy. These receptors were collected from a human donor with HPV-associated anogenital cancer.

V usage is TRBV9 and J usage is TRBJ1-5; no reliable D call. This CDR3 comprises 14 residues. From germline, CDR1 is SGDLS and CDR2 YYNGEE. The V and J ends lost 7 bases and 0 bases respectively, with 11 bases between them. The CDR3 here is CASGGVDSNQPQHF. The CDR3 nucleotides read TGTGCCAGCGGCGGGGTAGATAGCAATCAGCCCCAGCATTTT. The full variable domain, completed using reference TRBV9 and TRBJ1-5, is DSGVTQTPKHLITATGQRVTLRCSPRSGDLSVYWYQQSLDQGLQFLIQYYNGEERAKGNILERFSAQQFPDLHSELNLSSLELGDSALYFCASGGVDSNQPQHFGDGTRLSIL.

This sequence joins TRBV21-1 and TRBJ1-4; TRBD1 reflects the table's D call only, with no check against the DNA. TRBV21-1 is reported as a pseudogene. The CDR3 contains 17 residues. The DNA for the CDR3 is TGTGCCAGCAGCAAACGGAAACAGGGGGCAACTAATGAAAAACTGTTTTTT. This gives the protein CASSKRKQGATNEKLFF.

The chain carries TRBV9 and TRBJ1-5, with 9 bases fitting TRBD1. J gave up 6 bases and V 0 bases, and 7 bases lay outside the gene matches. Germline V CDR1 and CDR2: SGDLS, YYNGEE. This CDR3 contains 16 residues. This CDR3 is CASSVGDRAERQPQHF. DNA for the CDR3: TGTGCCAGCAGCGTAGGGGACAGGGCTGAGCGTCAGCCCCAGCATTTT.

In DNA, the CDR3 is TGTGCCATCAGTTTGGACAGGAGCTCCTACGAGCAGTACTTC. Translated: CAISLDRSSYEQYF. This chain connects TRBV10-3 to TRBJ2-7; 7 bases agree with TRBD1. Germline V gene lookup returns CDR1 ENHRY and CDR2 SYGVKD. CDR3 size: 14 residues. V lost 5 bases to trimming and J lost 0 bases; unmatched junction nucleotides: 4.

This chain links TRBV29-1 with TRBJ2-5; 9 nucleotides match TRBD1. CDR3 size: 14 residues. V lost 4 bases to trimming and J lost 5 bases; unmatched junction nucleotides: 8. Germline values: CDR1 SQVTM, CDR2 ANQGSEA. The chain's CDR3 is CSVGPGQGRETQYF. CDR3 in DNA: TGCAGCGTTGGCCCAGGACAGGGGAGGGAGACCCAGTACTTC.

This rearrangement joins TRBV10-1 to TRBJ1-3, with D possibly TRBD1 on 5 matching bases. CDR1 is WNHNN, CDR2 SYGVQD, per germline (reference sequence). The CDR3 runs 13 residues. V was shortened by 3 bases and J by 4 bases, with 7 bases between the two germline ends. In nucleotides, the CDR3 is TGCGCCAGCAGTGAAAGACAGGGAAACACCATATATTTT. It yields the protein CASSERQGNTIYF.

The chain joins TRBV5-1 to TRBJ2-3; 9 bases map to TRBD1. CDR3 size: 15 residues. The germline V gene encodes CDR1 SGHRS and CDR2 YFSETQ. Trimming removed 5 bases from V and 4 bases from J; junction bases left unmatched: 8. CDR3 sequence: CASSITRQGADTQYF. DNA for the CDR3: TGCGCCAGCAGTATCACTAGACAGGGGGCAGATACGCAGTATTTT.

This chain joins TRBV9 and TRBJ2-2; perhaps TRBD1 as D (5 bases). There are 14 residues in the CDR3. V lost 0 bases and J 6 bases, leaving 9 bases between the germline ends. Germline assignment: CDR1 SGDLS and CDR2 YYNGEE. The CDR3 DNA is TGTGCCAGCAGCGTAGACAGGCACTCCGGGGAGCTGTTTTTT. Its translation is CASSVDRHSGELFF.

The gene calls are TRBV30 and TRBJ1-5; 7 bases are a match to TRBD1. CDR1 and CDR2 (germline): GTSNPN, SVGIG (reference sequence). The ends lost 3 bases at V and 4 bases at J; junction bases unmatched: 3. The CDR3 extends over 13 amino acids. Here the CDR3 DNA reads TGTGCCTGGAGCACGGGACAGAATCAGCCCCAGCATTTT. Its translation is CAWSTGQNQPQHF.

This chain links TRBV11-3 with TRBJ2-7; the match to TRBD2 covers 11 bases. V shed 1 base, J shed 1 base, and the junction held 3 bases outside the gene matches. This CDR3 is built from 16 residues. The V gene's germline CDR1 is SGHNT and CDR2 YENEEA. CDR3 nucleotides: TGTGCCAGCAGCTTAGTAGCGGGAGGGATGTCCTACGAGCAGTACTTC. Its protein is CASSLVAGGMSYEQYF.

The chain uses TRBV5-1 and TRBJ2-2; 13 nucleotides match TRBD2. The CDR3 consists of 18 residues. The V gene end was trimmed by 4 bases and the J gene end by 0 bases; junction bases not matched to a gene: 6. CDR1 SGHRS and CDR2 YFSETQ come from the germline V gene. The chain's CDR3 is CASSVTGTSGANTGELFF. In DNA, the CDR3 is TGCGCCAGCAGCGTAACCGGGACTAGCGGGGCGAACACCGGGGAGCTGTTTTTT.

The CDR3 DNA is TGTGCCAGCAGCGACAGGGGGCTGACCTACAATGAGCAGTTCTTC. It is translated as CASSDRGLTYNEQFF. The rearrangement uses TRBV2 and TRBJ2-1, with 10 bases identical to TRBD1. This CDR3 comprises 15 residues. The V segment lost 6 bases and the J segment 2 bases; nucleotides outside the gene matches: 4. The germline gives CDR1 SNHLY, CDR2 FYNNEI.

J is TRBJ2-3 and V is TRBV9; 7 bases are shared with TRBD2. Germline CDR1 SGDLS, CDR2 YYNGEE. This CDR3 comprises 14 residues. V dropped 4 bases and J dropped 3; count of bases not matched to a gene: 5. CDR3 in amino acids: CASSQAGRTDTQYF. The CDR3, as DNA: TGTGCCAGCAGCCAAGCGGGGAGGACAGATACGCAGTATTTT.

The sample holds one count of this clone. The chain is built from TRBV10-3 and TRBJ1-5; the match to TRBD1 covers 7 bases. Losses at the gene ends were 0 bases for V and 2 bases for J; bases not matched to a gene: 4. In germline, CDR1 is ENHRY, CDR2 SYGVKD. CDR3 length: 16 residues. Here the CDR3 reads CAISESDRVGNQPQHF. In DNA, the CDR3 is TGTGCCATCAGTGAGTCAGACAGGGTGGGCAATCAGCCCCAGCATTTT.

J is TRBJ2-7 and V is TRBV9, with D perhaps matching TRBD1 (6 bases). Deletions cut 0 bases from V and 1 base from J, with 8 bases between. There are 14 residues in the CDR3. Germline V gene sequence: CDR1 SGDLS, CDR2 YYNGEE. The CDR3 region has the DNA TGTGCCAGCAGCGTAGCCGGACAGTCCTACGAGCAGTACTTC. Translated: CASSVAGQSYEQYF. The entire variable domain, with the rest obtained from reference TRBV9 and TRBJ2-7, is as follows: DSGVTQTPKHLITATGQRVTLRCSPRSGDLSVYWYQQSLDQGLQFLIQYYNGEERAKGNILERFSAQQFPDLHSELNLSSLELGDSALYFCASSVAGQSYEQYFGPGTRLTVT.

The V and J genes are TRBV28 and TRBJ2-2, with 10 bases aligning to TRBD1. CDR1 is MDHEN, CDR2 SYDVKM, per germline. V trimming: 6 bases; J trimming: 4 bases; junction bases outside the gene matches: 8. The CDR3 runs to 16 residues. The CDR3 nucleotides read TGTGCCAGCAGCCTTTCGGGACAGGGGTTCACCGGGGAGCTGTTTTTT. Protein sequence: CASSLSGQGFTGELFF.

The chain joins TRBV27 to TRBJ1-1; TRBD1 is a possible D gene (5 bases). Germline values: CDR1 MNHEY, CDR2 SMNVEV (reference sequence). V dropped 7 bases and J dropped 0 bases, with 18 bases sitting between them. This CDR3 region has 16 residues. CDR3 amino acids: CASNPGRGFMNTEAFF. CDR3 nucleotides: TGTGCCAGCAACCCGGGCCGGGGGTTCATGAACACTGAAGCTTTCTTT.

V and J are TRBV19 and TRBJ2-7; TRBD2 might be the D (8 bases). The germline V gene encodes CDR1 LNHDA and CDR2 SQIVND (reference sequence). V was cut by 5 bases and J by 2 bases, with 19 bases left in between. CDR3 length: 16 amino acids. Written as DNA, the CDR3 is TGTGCCAGTAGTTCCCCCGGGAGGGGGCTGACCTACGAGCAGTACTTC. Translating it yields CASSSPGRGLTYEQYF.